This passage covers 10 T cell receptor beta chains from one sample sequenced in a study of cytomegalovirus exposure and HLA in healthy donors. A multiplex PCR was run with 60 Vbeta primers and 13 Jbeta primers. This table comes from immunoSEQ multiplex PCR, and its TCRdb copy is limited to in-frame clones, with some not included. In the table there are under 200,000 clones, around 77% of which are singletons. Sequencing input: PBMCs. These receptors were collected from a man in his sixties in good health and CMV-seronegative.

The chain couples TRBV7-8 to TRBJ2-7, with D maybe TRBD2 (6 bases). The CDR3 consists of 15 residues. Trimming shortened V by 1 base and J by 1 base, and 11 bases separated the two germline ends. Germline assignment: CDR1 SGHVS and CDR2 FQNEAQ. CDR3 coding DNA: TGTGCCAGCAGCTTAGGTAGGACTACGTCCTACGAGCAGTACTTC. Protein: CASSLGRTTSYEQYF. The complete variable domain, with remaining parts taken from reference TRBV7-8 and TRBJ2-7, reads GAGVSQSPRYKVAKRGQDVALRCDPISGHVSLFWYQQALGQGPEFLTYFQNEAQLDKSGLPSDRFFAERPEGSVSTLKIQRTQQEDSAVYLCASSLGRTTSYEQYFGPGTRLTVT.

CDR3 DNA: TGCGCCAGCAGCCCGACCACCGGGGGACAGGGGGCTTCTTGGTACTTC. Residues: CASSPTTGGQGASWYF. This rearrangement joins TRBV5-1 to TRBJ2-7; 12 bases line up with TRBD1. Germline V gene data show CDR1 as SGHRS and CDR2 as YFSETQ. V dropped 4 bases and J dropped 12; count of bases not matched to a gene: 17. This CDR3 is built from 16 residues. Variable domain in full (rest from reference TRBV5-1 and TRBJ2-7): KAGVTQTPRYLIKTRGQQVTLSCSPISGHRSVSWYQQTPGQGLQFLFEYFSETQRNKGNFPGRFSGRQFSNSRSEMNVSTLELGDSALYLCASSPTTGGQGASWYFGPGTRLTVT.

V usage is TRBV2 and J usage is TRBJ1-5, with 7 bases identical to TRBD1. The CDR3 covers 17 residues. V was pared by 5 bases and J by 3 bases, with 13 bases of the junction left unmatched. CDR1 is SNHLY, CDR2 FYNNEI, per germline. The CDR3 is CASSSPEQGVFNQPQHF. The CDR3, as DNA: TGTGCCAGCAGTTCCCCGGAGCAGGGGGTCTTCAATCAGCCCCAGCATTTT.

V and J are TRBV6-1 and TRBJ1-5; D gene unclear. The germline V gene encodes CDR1 MNHNS and CDR2 SASEGT. The V end lost 5 bases, the J end lost 6 bases, and 11 bases lay between the germline ends. The CDR3 contains 13 residues. The CDR3 nucleotides are TGTGCCAGCAGTCCGGGATGGGTTCAGCCCCAGCATTTT. Residues: CASSPGWVQPQHF.

This clone has just a few counts. V and J are TRBV28 and TRBJ2-4; 10 bases line up with TRBD1. The germline CDR1 and CDR2 sequences are MDHEN and SYDVKM. Unmatched junction bases numbered 9, after V lost 3 bases and J lost 7 bases. This CDR3 spans 16 amino acids. This chain's CDR3 is CASSLTGGKLGNIQYF. CDR3 in DNA: TGTGCCAGCAGTTTGACAGGGGGCAAGTTGGGGAACATTCAGTACTTC.

This clone turned up a few times. The chain couples TRBV11-3 to TRBJ2-7, with 10 bases that match TRBD2. CDR1 is SGHNT and CDR2 is YENEEA in the germline V gene. The CDR3 spans 15 residues. After removal of 3 bases from V and 5 bases from J, the junction contained 7 bases not matched to a gene. The CDR3 DNA reads TGTGCCAGCAGCTTCGGTCTAGCGGGGGTGAACGAGCAGTACTTC. Amino acids: CASSFGLAGVNEQYF.

The chain has TRBV7-2 and TRBJ2-7; tentatively, D is TRBD2 (6 bases). Between the trimmed V and J ends, which lost 5 bases and 5 bases, there was a span of 19 bases. CDR1 SGHTA and CDR2 FQGNSA come from the germline V gene. This CDR3 has 15 amino acids. The CDR3 nucleotides read TGTGCCAGCAGCCTAGAGGGGACTCCGAGCCACGAGCAGTACTTC. This sequence encodes CASSLEGTPSHEQYF.

Here the CDR3 DNA reads TGTGCCAGCAGCTTGGTGGGCGGGAGTGTCTACGAGCAGTACTTC. Encoded protein: CASSLVGGSVYEQYF. This chain connects TRBV5-6 to TRBJ2-7; 7 bases line up with TRBD2. Germline loops: CDR1 SGHDT, CDR2 YYEEEE. The CDR3 extends over 15 amino acids. After removal of 0 bases from V and 3 bases from J, the junction contained 6 bases not matched to a gene.

For the CDR3, the DNA is TGTGCCAGCAGTGCAGCTAACTATGGCTACACCTTC. This encodes CASSAANYGYTF. This chain links TRBV6-6 with TRBJ1-2; D gene unclear. Germline loops: CDR1 MNHNY, CDR2 SVGAGI (reference sequence). The ends were cut back, 5 bases at V and 0 bases at J, with 4 bases in the middle. The CDR3 contains 12 residues.

On this clone: At one of its ends the junction is not consistent with the germline gene, which may arise from a read error. The chain recombines TRBV9 with TRBJ2-2, with 9 bases fitting TRBD2. The V gene's germline CDR1 is SGDLS and CDR2 YYNGEE. The CDR3 is 20 amino acids. DNA of the CDR3: TGTGCCAGCAGCGTAGATCCCAGGGAGGCTAGCGGGATGAACACCGGGGAGCTGCTTTTT. Translating gives CASSVDPREASGMNTGELLF. Supplemented by reference TRBV9 and TRBJ2-2, the full variable domain reads DSGVTQTPKHLITATGQRVTLRCSPRSGDLSVYWYQQSLDQGLQFLIQYYNGEERAKGNILERFSAQQFPDLHSELNLSSLELGDSALYFCASSVDPREASGMNTGELLFGEGSRLTVL.